This record concerns one T cell receptor (beta chain) sequence. In the source study's methods: Amplification from reference gene primers served as the basis for estimated nucleated cell counts. Produced via immunoSEQ multiplex PCR; TCRdb's table is partial and in-frame only. V and J calls and clone size follow that table, whereas D and trimming were derived from the DNA. Of 120,000 to 150,000 clones listed, approximately 84% are singletons. The V gene end was trimmed by 4 bases and the J gene end by 5 bases; junction bases not matched to a gene: 12. CDR3 length: 16 amino acids. Germline-derived CDR1 and CDR2 are LGHNA and YSLEER. The sample is drawn from a study of blood T cell repertoires in COVID-19. The overall study: Italy, Spain and the United States were the sources of the convalescent and acute COVID-19 samples. Nucleic acid was either cDNA or gDNA, and it came from T cells, B-cell-depleted T cells, or PBMCs.

The specimen sequenced was peripheral blood. This sequence was found in a woman of 80 years or more in a cohort sampled during active or convalescent COVID-19. The rearrangement links TRBV4-3 to TRBJ1-1, with 8 bases aligning to TRBD1. The chain's CDR3 is CASSPGQGRASTEAFF. DNA for the CDR3: TGCGCCAGCAGCCCCGGACAGGGAAGGGCCTCAACTGAAGCTTTCTTT.